This T cell receptor beta chain derives from a study of blood T cell repertoires in COVID-19. Study in general: Sites in the United States, Italy and Spain provided acute and convalescent COVID-19 samples. The cDNA or gDNA used as material had been derived from T cells, B-cell-depleted T cells, or PBMCs.

The protocol was immunoSEQ multiplex PCR, while the TCRdb copy is restricted to in-frame clones and leaves out a portion. The sample holds a few hundred thousand clones, around 89% seen once. J lost 7 bases, V lost 7 bases, and 8 bases had no gene match. CDR3 length: 15 amino acids. The germline V gene has CDR1 LNHDA and CDR2 SQIVND (reference sequence). This receptor was obtained from an older woman with acute or convalescent COVID-19. The chain couples TRBV19 to TRBJ2-4, with 12 bases lining up with TRBD2. The sample taken for sequencing was peripheral blood. CDR3 nucleotide sequence: TGTGCCAGTATGGCTAGCGGGAGGGCAGGTAACATTCAGTACTTC. Protein sequence: CASMASGRAGNIQYF.